This TCR beta chain was sequenced in a study of PD-L1 blockade in urothelial cancer. Study-wide context: As for prior chemotherapy regimens, patients had received 0 to 3. Blood samples had a median of 141,255 T cells, tens of thousands of unique TCRs, and clonality roughly 0.088. The analyses of blood took place 3 weeks (second dose) and 6 weeks after treatment start.

TCRdb keeps only in-frame clones here, not all; method: immunoSEQ multiplex PCR. The sample yields nearly 45,000 clones, roughly four fifths seen once. The germline V gene encodes CDR1 SGHTA and CDR2 FQGNSA. This CDR3 comprises 14 residues. V lost 1 base, J lost 6 bases, and 13 bases lay in between. Stated time point: peripheral blood 6 weeks after treatment start. Patients suffered from locally advanced or metastatic urothelial carcinoma. This sequence was found in a man aged 55 to 70 with urothelial cancer. The chain uses TRBV7-2 and TRBJ2-7, with a possible D match to TRBD2 (6 bases). The specimen was PBMCs, collected around atezolizumab (anti-PD-L1) treatment. CDR3 region: CASSLGPGVGEQYF. The CDR3, as DNA: TGTGCCAGCAGCTTAGGTCCGGGGGTAGGCGAGCAGTACTTC.